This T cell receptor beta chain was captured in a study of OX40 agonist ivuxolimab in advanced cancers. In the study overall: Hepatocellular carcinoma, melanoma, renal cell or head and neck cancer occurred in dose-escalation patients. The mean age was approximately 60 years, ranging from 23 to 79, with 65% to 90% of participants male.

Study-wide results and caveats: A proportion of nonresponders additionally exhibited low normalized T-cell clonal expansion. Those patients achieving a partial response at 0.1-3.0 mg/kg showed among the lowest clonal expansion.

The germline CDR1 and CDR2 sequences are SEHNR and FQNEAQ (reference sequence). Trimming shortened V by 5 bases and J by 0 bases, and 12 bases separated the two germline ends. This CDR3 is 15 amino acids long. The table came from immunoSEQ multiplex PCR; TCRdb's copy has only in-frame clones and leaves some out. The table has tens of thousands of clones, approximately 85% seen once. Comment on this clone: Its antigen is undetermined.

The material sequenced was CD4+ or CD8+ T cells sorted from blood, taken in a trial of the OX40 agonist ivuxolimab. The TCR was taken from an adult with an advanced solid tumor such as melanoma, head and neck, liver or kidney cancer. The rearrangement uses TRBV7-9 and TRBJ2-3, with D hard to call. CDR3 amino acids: CASSTQRPSTDTQYF. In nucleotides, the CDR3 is TGTGCCAGCAGCACACAGCGACCCAGCACAGATACGCAGTATTTT.